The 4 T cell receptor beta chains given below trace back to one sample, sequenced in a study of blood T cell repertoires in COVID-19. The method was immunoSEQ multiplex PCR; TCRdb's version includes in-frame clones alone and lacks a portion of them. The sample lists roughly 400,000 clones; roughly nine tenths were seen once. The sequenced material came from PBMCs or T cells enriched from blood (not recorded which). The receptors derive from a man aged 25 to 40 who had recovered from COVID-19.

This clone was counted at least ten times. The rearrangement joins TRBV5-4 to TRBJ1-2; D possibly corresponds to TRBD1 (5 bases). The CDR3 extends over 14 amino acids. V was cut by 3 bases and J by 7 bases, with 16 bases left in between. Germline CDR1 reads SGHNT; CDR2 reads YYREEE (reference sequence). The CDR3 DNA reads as TGTGCCAGCAGCTCGCCCCTCAGGGAAGGTGGCTACACCTTC. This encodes CASSSPLREGGYTF.

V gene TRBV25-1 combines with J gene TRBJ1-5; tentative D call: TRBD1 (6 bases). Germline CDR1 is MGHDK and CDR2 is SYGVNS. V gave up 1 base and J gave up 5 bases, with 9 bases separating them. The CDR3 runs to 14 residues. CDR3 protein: CASSESAGDQPQHF. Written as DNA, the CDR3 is TGTGCCAGCAGTGAATCCGCAGGGGATCAGCCCCAGCATTTT. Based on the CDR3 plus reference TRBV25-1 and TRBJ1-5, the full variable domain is EADIYQTPRYLVIGTGKKITLECSQTMGHDKMYWYQQDPGMELHLIHYSYGVNSTEKGDLSSESTVSRIRTEHFPLTLESARPSHTSQYLCASSESAGDQPQHFGDGTRLSIL.

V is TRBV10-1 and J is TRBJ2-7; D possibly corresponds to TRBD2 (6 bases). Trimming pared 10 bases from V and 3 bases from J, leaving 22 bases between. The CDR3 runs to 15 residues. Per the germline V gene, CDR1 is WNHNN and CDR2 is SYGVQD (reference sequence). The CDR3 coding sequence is TGCGCCACCCTTAGAGGGGTAGCGGCCCGCTACGAGCAGTACTTC. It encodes CATLRGVAARYEQYF.

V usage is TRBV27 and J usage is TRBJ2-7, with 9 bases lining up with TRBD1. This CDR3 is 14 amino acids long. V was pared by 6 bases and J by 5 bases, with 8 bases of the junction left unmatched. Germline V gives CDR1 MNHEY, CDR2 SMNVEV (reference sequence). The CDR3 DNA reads TGTGCCAGCAGCCCAAGGGACAGGGACGACGAGCAGTACTTC. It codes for CASSPRDRDDEQYF.